This T cell receptor (beta chain) was sequenced during a study of CD8+ T cells in alopecia areata. Stated treatment: oral pan-JAK inhibitor, 5-10 mg twice daily. Lesional scalp punch biopsies and peripheral blood came from alopecia areata patients. Sequencing used cDNA as its template, made by extracting RNA and reverse transcribing it. Using immunoSEQ multiplex PCR, the repertoire was profiled, and TCRdb retains in-frame clones only, with some absent. Among 200,000 to 250,000 clones listed, over 60% were seen once. There are 12 residues in the CDR3. With 6 bases removed from V and 6 bases from J, the gap between germline ends came to 10 bases. The V gene's germline CDR1 is KGHSH and CDR2 LQKENI.

The sample was CD4+ T cells sorted from blood, taken at week 4, from a patient treated with tofacitinib. The chain uses TRBV18 and TRBJ2-3, with no clear D. This TCR came from a human donor with alopecia areata. The CDR3 coding sequence is TGTGCCAGCTCTGCCGGGTATGATACGCAGTATTTT. Amino acids: CASSAGYDTQYF.